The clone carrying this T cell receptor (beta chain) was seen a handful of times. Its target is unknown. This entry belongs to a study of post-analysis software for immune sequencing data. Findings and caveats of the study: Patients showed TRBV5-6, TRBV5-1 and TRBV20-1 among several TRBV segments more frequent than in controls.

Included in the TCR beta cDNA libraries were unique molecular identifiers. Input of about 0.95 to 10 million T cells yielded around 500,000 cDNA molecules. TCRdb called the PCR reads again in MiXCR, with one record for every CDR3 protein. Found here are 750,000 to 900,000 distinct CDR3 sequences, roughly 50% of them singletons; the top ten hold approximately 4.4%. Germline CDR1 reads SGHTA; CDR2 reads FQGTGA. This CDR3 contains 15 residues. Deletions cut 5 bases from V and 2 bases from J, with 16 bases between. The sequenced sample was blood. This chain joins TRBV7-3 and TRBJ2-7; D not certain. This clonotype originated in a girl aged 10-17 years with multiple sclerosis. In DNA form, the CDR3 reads TGTGCCAGCAGCCTATCGTCACAAGGGCCCTACGAGCAGTACTTC. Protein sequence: CASSLSSQGPYEQYF. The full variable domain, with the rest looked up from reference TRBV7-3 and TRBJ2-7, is GAGVSQTPSNKVTEKGKYVELRCDPISGHTALYWYRQSLGQGPEFLIYFQGTGAADDSGLPNDRFFAVRPEGSVSTLKIQRTERGDSAVYLCASSLSSQGPYEQYFGPGTRLTVT.